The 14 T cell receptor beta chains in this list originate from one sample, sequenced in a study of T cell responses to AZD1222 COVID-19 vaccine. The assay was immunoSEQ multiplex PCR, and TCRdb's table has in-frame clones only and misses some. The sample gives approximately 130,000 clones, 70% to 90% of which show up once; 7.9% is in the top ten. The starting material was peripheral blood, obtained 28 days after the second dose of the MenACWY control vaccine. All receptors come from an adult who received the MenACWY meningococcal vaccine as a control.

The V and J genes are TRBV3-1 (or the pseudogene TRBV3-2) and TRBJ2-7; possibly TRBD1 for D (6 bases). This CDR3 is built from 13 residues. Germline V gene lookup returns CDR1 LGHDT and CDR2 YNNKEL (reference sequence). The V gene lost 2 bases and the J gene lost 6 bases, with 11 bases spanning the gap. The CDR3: CASSQNRASEQYV. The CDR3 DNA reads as TGTGCCAGCAGCCAAAACAGGGCCTCCGAGCAGTACGTC.

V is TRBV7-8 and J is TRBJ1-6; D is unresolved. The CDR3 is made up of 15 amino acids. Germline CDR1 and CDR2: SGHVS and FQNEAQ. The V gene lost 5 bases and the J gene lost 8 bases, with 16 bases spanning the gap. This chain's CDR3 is CASSPTGVMYSPLHF. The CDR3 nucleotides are TGTGCCAGCAGCCCTACCGGCGTAATGTATTCACCCCTCCACTTT.

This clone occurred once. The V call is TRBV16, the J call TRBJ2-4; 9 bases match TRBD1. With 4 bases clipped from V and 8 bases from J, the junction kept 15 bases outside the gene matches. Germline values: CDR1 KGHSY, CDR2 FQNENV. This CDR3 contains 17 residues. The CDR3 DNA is TGTGCCAGCAGCCCCCGAGACAGGGGGAGGCTCGTGGACATTCAGTACTTC. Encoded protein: CASSPRDRGRLVDIQYF.

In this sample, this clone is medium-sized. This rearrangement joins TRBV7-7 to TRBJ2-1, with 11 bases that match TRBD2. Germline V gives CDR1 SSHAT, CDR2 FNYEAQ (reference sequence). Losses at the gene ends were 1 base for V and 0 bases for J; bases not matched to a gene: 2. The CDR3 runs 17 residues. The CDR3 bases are TGTGCCAGCAGCTTAGGACTAGCGGGGAGCTCCTACAATGAGCAGTTCTTC. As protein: CASSLGLAGSSYNEQFF.

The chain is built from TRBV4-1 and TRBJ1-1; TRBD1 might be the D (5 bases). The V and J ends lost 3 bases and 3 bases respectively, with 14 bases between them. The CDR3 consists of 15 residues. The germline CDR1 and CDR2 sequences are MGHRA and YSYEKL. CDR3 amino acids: CASSQSGTGDTEAFF. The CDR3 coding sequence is TGCGCCAGCAGCCAGTCCGGGACGGGTGACACTGAAGCTTTCTTT.

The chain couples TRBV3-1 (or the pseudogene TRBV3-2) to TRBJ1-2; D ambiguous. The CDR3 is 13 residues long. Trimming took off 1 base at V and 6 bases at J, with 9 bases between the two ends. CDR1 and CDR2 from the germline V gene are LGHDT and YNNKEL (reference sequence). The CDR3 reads CASSQVAADGYTF. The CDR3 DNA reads TGTGCCAGCAGCCAAGTTGCGGCGGATGGCTACACCTTC.

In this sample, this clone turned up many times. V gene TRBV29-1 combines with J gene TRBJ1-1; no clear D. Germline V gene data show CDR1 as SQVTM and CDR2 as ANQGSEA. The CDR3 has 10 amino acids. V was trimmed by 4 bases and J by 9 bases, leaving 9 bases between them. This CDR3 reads CSVANQKAFF. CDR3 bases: TGCAGCGTTGCTAACCAGAAAGCTTTCTTT. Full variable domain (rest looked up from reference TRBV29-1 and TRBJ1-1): SAVISQKPSRDICQRGTSLTIQCQVDSQVTMMFWYRQQPGQSLTLIATANQGSEATYESGFVIDKFPISRPNLTFSTLTVSNMSPEDSSIYLCSVANQKAFFGQGTRLTVV.

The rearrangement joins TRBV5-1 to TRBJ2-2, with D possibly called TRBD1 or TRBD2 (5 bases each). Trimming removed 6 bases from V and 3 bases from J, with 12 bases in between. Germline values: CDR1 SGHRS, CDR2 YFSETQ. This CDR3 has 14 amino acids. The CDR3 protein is CASTRGVDTGELFF. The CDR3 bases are TGCGCCAGCACGAGGGGAGTCGACACCGGGGAGCTGTTTTTT.

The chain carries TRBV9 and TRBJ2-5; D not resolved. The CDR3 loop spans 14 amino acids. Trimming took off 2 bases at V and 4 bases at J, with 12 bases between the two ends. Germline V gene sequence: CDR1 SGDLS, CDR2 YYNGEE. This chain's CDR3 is CASSVGSAAETQYF. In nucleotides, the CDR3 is TGTGCCAGCAGCGTGGGTTCGGCCGCAGAGACCCAGTACTTC.

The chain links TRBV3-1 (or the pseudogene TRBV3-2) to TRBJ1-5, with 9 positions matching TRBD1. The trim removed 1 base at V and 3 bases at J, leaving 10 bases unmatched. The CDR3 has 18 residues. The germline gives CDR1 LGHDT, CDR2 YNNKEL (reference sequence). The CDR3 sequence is CASSQGGQGGFVNQPQHF. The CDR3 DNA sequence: TGTGCCAGCAGCCAAGGGGGACAGGGTGGGTTTGTCAATCAGCCCCAGCATTTT.

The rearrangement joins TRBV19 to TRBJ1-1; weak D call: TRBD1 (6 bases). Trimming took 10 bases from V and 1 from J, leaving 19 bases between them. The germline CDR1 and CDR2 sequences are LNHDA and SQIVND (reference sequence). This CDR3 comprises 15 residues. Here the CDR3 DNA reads TGTGCCACCAGGGCAGGGGCTTCCGGGAACACTGAAGCTTTCTTT. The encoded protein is CATRAGASGNTEAFF.

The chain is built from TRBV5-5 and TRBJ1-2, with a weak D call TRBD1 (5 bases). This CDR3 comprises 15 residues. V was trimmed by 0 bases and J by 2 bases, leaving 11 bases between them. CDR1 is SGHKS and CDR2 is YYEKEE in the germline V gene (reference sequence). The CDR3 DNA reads TGTGCCAGCAGCTTGGACGGACACGGAAACTATGGCTACACCTTC. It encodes CASSLDGHGNYGYTF.

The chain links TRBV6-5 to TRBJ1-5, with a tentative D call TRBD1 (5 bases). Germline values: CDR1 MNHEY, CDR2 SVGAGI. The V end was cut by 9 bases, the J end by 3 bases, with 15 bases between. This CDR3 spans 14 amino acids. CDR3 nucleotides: TGTGCCAGTGACCCGGGACTGACCAATCAGCCCCAGCATTTT. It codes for CASDPGLTNQPQHF.

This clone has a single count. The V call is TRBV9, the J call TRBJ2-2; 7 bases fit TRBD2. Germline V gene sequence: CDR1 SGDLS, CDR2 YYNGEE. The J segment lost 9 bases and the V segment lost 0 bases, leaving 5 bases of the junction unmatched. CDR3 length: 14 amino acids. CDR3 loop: CASSVGGGNWELFF. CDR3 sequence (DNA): TGTGCCAGCAGCGTAGGGGGAGGGAACTGGGAGCTGTTTTTT.